This T cell receptor (beta chain) emerged from a study of OX40 agonist ivuxolimab in advanced cancers. Study as a whole: Partial responses were achieved by three patients: one hepatocellular carcinoma, two cutaneous melanoma.

Clones were sequenced by immunoSEQ multiplex PCR, and TCRdb holds only the in-frame ones, with some missing. The sample has tens of thousands of clones, more than 85% seen once. This CDR3 is 17 amino acids long. Trimming took off 2 bases at V and 0 bases at J, with 14 bases between the two ends. From germline, CDR1 is MGHRA and CDR2 YSYEKL. The sequence came from an adult with an advanced solid tumor such as melanoma, head and neck, liver or kidney cancer. This material consisted of CD4+ or CD8+ T cells sorted from blood, taken in a trial of the OX40 agonist ivuxolimab. The genes are TRBV4-1 and TRBJ2-1; the D call may be TRBD1 or TRBD2 (5 bases each). The CDR3 coding sequence is TGCGCCAGCAGCCAAACCCCCCGGGGCTCCTCCTACAATGAGCAGTTCTTC. Translated, it gives CASSQTPRGSSYNEQFF.